The 14 T cell receptor beta chains listed next were all sequenced from one sample in a study of persistence of HIV-infected CD4 T cells. Their antigen targets remain unknown. Overlapping HIV-1 Gag 15-mer peptides at roughly 1 ug per peptide per mL were used. CD40L-negative CD69-negative CD45RO-high memory CD4+ T cells were sorted as populations depleted of antigen-responding cells. The libraries were made with immunoSEQ version 4 in survey mode. The data were produced by immunoSEQ multiplex PCR, yet TCRdb's version contains in-frame clones alone and is incomplete. Here the sample spans just under 65,000 clones, 70% to 75% being singletons. This sample comprised CD4+ T cells sorted from PBMCs after roughly 18-hour stimulation, obtained from a patient who received antiretroviral therapy. The source of these receptors is an adult man with HIV who was CMV-seropositive.

The J gene is TRBJ2-1, the V gene TRBV7-2, with D maybe TRBD1 (6 bases). The CDR3 sequence is 14 residues long. Trimming pared 6 bases from V and 6 bases from J, leaving 15 bases between. Germline V lookup: CDR1 SGHTA, CDR2 FQGNSA. The CDR3 DNA reads as TGTGCCAGCAGTCCTGCGGCACAGGGCAATGAGCAGTTCTTC. It encodes CASSPAAQGNEQFF.

The chain joins TRBV5-6 to TRBJ1-2, with D possibly TRBD1 on 6 matching bases. The length of the CDR3 is 14 residues. Per germline, CDR1 SGHDT and CDR2 YYEEEE. With 0 bases removed from V and 4 bases from J, the gap between germline ends came to 10 bases. This CDR3 reads CASSLGGPGYGYTF. Written as DNA, the CDR3 is TGTGCCAGCAGCTTGGGGGGGCCAGGCTATGGCTACACCTTC. Supplemented by reference TRBV5-6 and TRBJ1-2, the full variable domain reads DAGVTQSPTHLIKTRGQQVTLRCSPKSGHDTVSWYQQALGQGPQFIFQYYEEEERQRGNFPDRFSGHQFPNYSSELNVNALLLGDSALYLCASSLGGPGYGYTFGSGTRLTVV.

The chain has TRBV28 and TRBJ1-2; D is undetermined. CDR1 is MDHEN and CDR2 is SYDVKM in the germline V gene. V shed 6 bases and J shed 2 bases, with 16 bases lying between them. The CDR3 is 15 amino acids. CDR3 amino acids: CASRAGSSGNYGYTF. Here the CDR3 DNA reads TGTGCCAGCAGGGCGGGCAGTTCGGGGAACTATGGCTACACCTTC.

In this sample, this clone turned up a few times. The chain uses TRBV2 and TRBJ1-2, with D uncertain. Germline V CDR1 and CDR2: SNHLY, FYNNEI. The CDR3 loop spans 14 amino acids. V was trimmed by 4 bases and J by 2 bases, leaving 11 bases between them. CDR3 loop: CASSVESGNYGYTF. CDR3 in DNA: TGTGCCAGCAGTGTGGAGAGCGGGAACTATGGCTACACCTTC.

This clone was seen a few times. The chain's CDR3 is CASSTGIYNEQFF. Here the CDR3 DNA reads TGTGCCAGCAGCACCGGGATCTACAATGAGCAGTTCTTC. This rearrangement joins TRBV7-8 to TRBJ2-1; possible D gene TRBD2, 5 bases. The CDR3 length is 13 residues. Germline V CDR1 and CDR2: SGHVS, FQNEAQ. V lost 5 bases and J 3 bases, leaving 8 bases between the germline ends.

The V call is TRBV19, the J call TRBJ1-1; D not certain. CDR1 LNHDA and CDR2 SQIVND come from the germline V gene (reference sequence). Trimming stripped 6 bases from V and 5 bases from J, with 7 bases between. The CDR3 has 11 residues. The CDR3 reads CASSRGTEAFF. The CDR3 DNA is TGTGCCAGTAGCCGGGGAACTGAAGCTTTCTTT.

The rearrangement links TRBV27 to TRBJ2-2, with 9 bases that match TRBD1. The CDR3 contains 14 residues. The trim removed 6 bases at V and 5 bases at J, leaving 4 bases unmatched. Germline V lookup: CDR1 MNHEY, CDR2 SMNVEV (reference sequence). The CDR3 spells CASRTGGRTGELFF. CDR3 nucleotide sequence: TGTGCCAGCAGAACAGGGGGCCGGACCGGGGAGCTGTTTTTT.

The chain uses TRBV5-6 and TRBJ1-3; perhaps TRBD1 as D (5 bases). V dropped 2 bases and J dropped 0 bases, with 18 bases sitting between them. This CDR3 is 18 amino acids long. Germline loops: CDR1 SGHDT, CDR2 YYEEEE. Here the CDR3 DNA reads TGTGCCAGCAGCTTCCTGCCCGGGACTCATCGCTCTGGAAACACCATATATTTT. Amino acid sequence: CASSFLPGTHRSGNTIYF.

The chain has TRBV6-5 and TRBJ1-3; D unclear. Germline values: CDR1 MNHEY, CDR2 SVGAGI. V shed 5 bases and J shed 1 base, with 12 bases lying between them. There are 15 residues in the CDR3. As DNA, the CDR3 is TGTGCCAGCAGTCCCATAATTGGATCTGGAAACACCATATATTTT. It codes for CASSPIIGSGNTIYF.

This clone was counted a few times. The same CDR3 arises from other DNA sequences in this sample as well. The chain has TRBV6-1 and TRBJ1-6; 7 nucleotides align to TRBD1. The CDR3 covers 15 residues. CDR1 is MNHNS, CDR2 SASEGT, per germline. V gave up 2 bases and J gave up 7 bases; unmatched junction bases: 5. The CDR3 DNA reads as TGTGCCAGCAGTGAAAACCGACAGGGAAATTCACCCCTCCACTTT. It codes for CASSENRQGNSPLHF.

The sample holds a few counts of this clone. The chain uses TRBV5-1 and TRBJ1-1; D is possibly TRBD1 (5 bases). V dropped 0 bases and J dropped 1 base, with 13 bases sitting between them. The CDR3 runs to 16 residues. The germline CDR1 and CDR2 sequences are SGHRS and YFSETQ. DNA of the CDR3: TGCGCCAGCAGCTTGGACCCAATCGGACAGAACACTGAAGCTTTCTTT. Translating gives CASSLDPIGQNTEAFF.

The genes are TRBV19 and TRBJ1-5; TRBD1 aligns across 8 bases. The CDR3 covers 14 residues. The germline CDR1 and CDR2 sequences are LNHDA and SQIVND (reference sequence). After removal of 11 bases from V and 4 bases from J, the junction contained 10 bases not matched to a gene. This chain's CDR3 is CASEDRAANQPQHF. The CDR3 coding sequence is TGTGCCTCCGAGGACAGGGCCGCAAATCAGCCCCAGCATTTT.

The V gene is TRBV14, the J gene TRBJ1-4; no definite D call. V was cut by 0 bases and J by 12 bases, with 11 bases left in between. CDR1 and CDR2 (germline): SGHDN, FVKESK. CDR3 length: 13 residues. In DNA form, the CDR3 reads TGTGCCAGCAGCCAAGATATAAGTGGACAACTGTTTTTT. This translates into CASSQDISGQLFF. Looking up the rest from reference TRBV14 and TRBJ1-4 gives the full variable domain: EAGVTQFPSHSVIEKGQTVTLRCDPISGHDNLYWYRRVMGKEIKFLLHFVKESKQDESGMPNNRFLAERTGGTYSTLKVQPAELEDSGVYFCASSQDISGQLFFGSGTQLSVL.

The rearrangement joins TRBV2 to TRBJ1-1; the D gene is possibly TRBD1 (6 bases). The CDR3 extends over 13 amino acids. Per germline, CDR1 SNHLY and CDR2 FYNNEI. Trimming shortened V by 4 bases and J by 4 bases, and 10 bases separated the two germline ends. CDR3 DNA sequence: TGTGCCAGCAGTGGGTACAGGGCCACTGAAGCTTTCTTT. Residues: CASSGYRATEAFF.